The rows below give T cell receptor beta chains drawn from one sample of a study of vaccination effects on CD4 cells after COVID-19. Measured with immunoSEQ multiplex PCR; TCRdb has only the in-frame clones, and not every one. The sample holds tens of thousands of clones, more than 70% seen once. These receptors have no identified antigens. Sequenced material: CD4+ T cells from PBMCs cultured without peptide, taken before COVID-19 vaccination. The receptors originated from a human donor who received a COVID-19 vaccine. Both conserved end residues are part of each CDR3. The D gene is left open where the match is weak. Size values are once, few and many counts, or a class for expanded clones, and some rows have none.

v_gene	len	j_gene	abundance	d_gene	CDR3nt	CDR3aa
TRBV11-3	15	TRBJ1-1	.	.	TGTGCCAGCAGCTTAGAGTCAGACCCTAACACTGAAGCTTTCTTT	CASSLESDPNTEAFF
TRBV6-5	14	TRBJ1-5	.	TRBD1	TGTGCCAGCAGCCAGACAGGGGGGGGCCAGCCCCAGCATTTT	CASSQTGGGQPQHF
TRBV6-5	15	TRBJ1-4	.	.	TGTGCCAGCAGTTACGGGTCTGCAACTAATGAAAAACTGTTTTTT	CASSYGSATNEKLFF
TRBV6-2/TRBV6-3	14	TRBJ1-2	.	.	TGTGCCAGCAGTTACTCTTGGGGAGACTATGGCTACACCTTC	CASSYSWGDYGYTF
TRBV5-1	16	TRBJ2-3	.	TRBD2	TGCGCCAGCAGCGGGGCAAGGACTAGCGTTGGAGATACGCAGTATTTT	CASSGARTSVGDTQYF
TRBV19	15	TRBJ2-1	.	TRBD2	TGTGCCAGTAGTATAACCCGCGGGGGGGCCGCTGAGCAGTTCTTC	CASSITRGGAAEQFF
TRBV24-1	13	TRBJ1-1	.	.	TGTGCCACCAGTGTGCGAGGGAACACTGAAGCTTTCTTT	CATSVRGNTEAFF
TRBV7-8	14	TRBJ1-6	.	.	TGTGCCAGCAGCTTAGGGGGGGCCTTTTCACCCCTCCACTTT	CASSLGGAFSPLHF
TRBV9	16	TRBJ2-5	.	.	TGTGCCAGCAGCCCAGGCGCGACAAACGGTGGGGAGACCCAGTACTTC	CASSPGATNGGETQYF
TRBV12-3/TRBV12-4	13	TRBJ2-2	.	.	TGTGCCAGCAGACTTCTAACCACCGGGGAGCTGTTTTTT	CASRLLTTGELFF
TRBV6-5	15	TRBJ2-1	once	TRBD1	TGTGCCAGCAGTTCGGGACAGAGGTCCTACAATGAGCAGTTCTTC	CASSSGQRSYNEQFF
TRBV6-1	12	TRBJ2-3	once	.	TGTGCCAGCAGTGAATTCACAGATACGCAGTATTTT	CASSEFTDTQYF
TRBV10-2	15	TRBJ2-2	.	TRBD2	TGCGCCAGCAGTGTGTTAGCGGGGAACACCGGGGAGCTGTTTTTT	CASSVLAGNTGELFF
TRBV7-8	14	TRBJ1-5	.	.	TGTGCCAGCAGCTTACCACAGACGGGTCAGCCCCAGCATTTT	CASSLPQTGQPQHF
TRBV20-1	10	TRBJ1-4	.	.	TGCAGTGCTCCCTTAGAAAAACTGTTTTTT	CSAPLEKLFF
TRBV2	15	TRBJ1-6	.	.	TGTGCCAGCAGCCCCACGGGAGGGAATAATTCACCCCTCCACTTT	CASSPTGGNNSPLHF
TRBV7-2	17	TRBJ1-3	.	.	TGTGCCAGCAGCTTATCGGTGCAGCCATACTCTGGAAACACCATATATTTT	CASSLSVQPYSGNTIYF
TRBV27	17	TRBJ2-1	.	.	TGTGCCAGCAGTTTATTTCAGGGGACGAGCTCCTACAATGAGCAGTTCTTC	CASSLFQGTSSYNEQFF
TRBV9	16	TRBJ2-1	.	TRBD1	TGTGCCAGCAGCGTAGCTTTTCAGGGGGTTACCAATGAGCAGTTCTTC	CASSVAFQGVTNEQFF
TRBV29-1	13	TRBJ1-2	.	.	TGCAGCGTTGATCTAGGGTATACCTATGGCTACACCTTC	CSVDLGYTYGYTF
TRBV18	17	TRBJ2-6	.	TRBD1	TGTGCCAGCTCACGCGGACAGGGGGGCACTGGGGCCAACGTCCTGACTTTC	CASSRGQGGTGANVLTF
TRBV30	16	TRBJ2-2	.	TRBD1	TGTGCCTGGACTAATCCGTATGACAGGGGTGGCGGGGAGCTGTTTTTT	CAWTNPYDRGGGELFF